This is a list of T cell receptor beta chains from one sample in a study of tumor and adjacent non-tumor tissue in lung cancer. In TCRdb, the multiplex PCR reads were re-called with MiXCR into one record per CDR3 protein. The sample records about 67,000 distinct CDR3 sequences, approximately 73% being singletons. The sequencing sample was made of distant non-tumor lung tissue. Receptor source: a man aged 60-69 years with non-small cell lung cancer. CDR3s include the opening cysteine and the closing phenylalanine or tryptophan. The order of the fields is clone size, D gene, V gene, J gene, CDR3 protein, CDR3 DNA. A D gene is named only where the DNA matches it firmly. The size entry is marked missing in some rows and otherwise reads once, few, many or a size class.

many	TRBD1	TRBV4-1	TRBJ2-5	CASSRGRGQRETQYF	TGCGCCAGCAGCAGAGGAAGGGGGCAAAGGGAGACCCAGTACTTC
.	.	TRBV6-7	TRBJ2-1	CDSRNGWRGGYNEQFF	TGTGACAGCAGAAACGGGTGGAGGGGGGGCTACAATGAGCAGTTTTTC
.	.	TRBV5-1	TRBJ2-5	CASSLNQGREIQYF	TGCGCCAGCAGCTTGAATCAGGGACGAGAGATCCAGTACTTC
many	TRBD1	TRBV20-1	TRBJ2-1	CSAKAPGQGGGEQFF	TGCAGTGCTAAAGCTCCGGGACAGGGGGGCGGTGAGCAGTTCTTC
.	.	TRBV28	TRBJ1-5	CGSSDRNNQSQHF	TGTGGCAGCAGTGACAGAAACAATCAGTCCCAGCATTTT
.	.	TRBV6-6	TRBJ2-7	CASSKSYEQYF	TGTGCCAGCAGCAAGAGCTACGAGCAGTACTTC
.	.	TRBV24-1	TRBJ2-1	CATSESNGISYKEQFF	TGTGCCACCAGTGAGTCTAACGGGATCTCCTACAAAGAGCAGTTCTTC
.	.	TRBV7-9	TRBJ1-1	CAGNLLVGGTEAFF	TGTGCCGGCAACTTATTGGTGGGAGGCACTGAAGCTTTCTTT
.	.	TRBV20-1	TRBJ2-7	CSAPIHGTSYEQYF	TGCAGTGCTCCTATACATGGTACGTCCTACGAGCAATACTTC
.	.	TRBV13	TRBJ2-3	CASSLARQITNTQYF	TGTGCCAGCAGCCTAGCGAGACAGATCACAAATACGCAGTATTTT
.	.	TRBV5-1	TRBJ2-2	CASSLAPRGPRTGELFF	TGCGCCAGCAGCTTGGCCCCGAGAGGGCCGAGAACCGGGGAGCTGTTTTTT
.	TRBD1	TRBV5-1	TRBJ2-2	CAGSLQGASNTGELFF	TGCGCCGGCAGTTTACAGGGGGCTTCGAACACCGGGGAGCTGTTTTTT
.	.	TRBV4-2	TRBJ2-2	CASSPIVGGTRWDTGELFF	TGTGCCAGCAGCCCAATAGTGGGAGGGACACGATGGGACACCGGGGAGCTGTTTTTT
.	.	TRBV5-5	TRBJ2-3	CASNRWGERPDTQYF	TGTGCTAGCAACCGGTGGGGAGAGCGGCCGGATACGCAATATTTT
.	.	TRBV28	TRBJ1-5	CASSELDIDKPQHF	TGTGCCAGCAGTGAACTTGACATTGATAAGCCCCAGCATTTT
.	.	TRBV29-1	TRBJ1-2	CNVSPQQGRGYTF	TGCAACGTCTCACCCCAGCAGGGTCGCGGCTACACCTTC
.	TRBD2	TRBV20-1	TRBJ2-7	CSARVASGLICEQYF	TGCAGTGCTAGAGTGGCTAGCGGGCTAATTTGCGAACAGTACTTC
.	TRBD2	TRBV20-1	TRBJ2-1	CSAREPSGSSNEQFF	TGCAGTGCTAGAGAACCTAGCGGGAGTTCCAATGAGCAGTTCTTC
.	.	TRBV12-3/TRBV12-4	TRBJ1-2	CAGSFTGNYGDTF	TGCGCCGGCAGTTTCACAGGGAACTATGGCGACACCTTC
once	TRBD2	TRBV14	TRBJ2-1	CASSQDLGSGRASGQFF	TGTGCCAGTAGCCAAGATTTAGGTAGCGGGAGGGCCAGTGGGCAGTTCTTC
many	.	TRBV6-6	TRBJ2-7	CASRGGAGSPFEQYF	TGTGCCAGCAGGGGGGGGGCAGGTTCCCCCTTCGAGCAGTACTTC
few	.	TRBV20-1	TRBJ2-7	CSARGRAGPSYEQYF	TGCAGTGCTAGAGGCAGGGCGGGACCTTCCTACGAGCAGTACTTC
.	.	TRBV11-1	TRBJ2-2	CFNSYTSGTGELFF	TGTTTCAACAGTTATACTAGTGGCACCGGGGAGCTGTTCTTT
.	TRBD2	TRBV14	TRBJ2-4	CVSSEDRIAGVGNIQHF	TGTGTCAGCAGCGAAGATCGTATAGCGGGAGTTGGAAACATTCAGCACTTC
.	.	TRBV29-1	TRBJ2-5	CSVSRSGETQYF	TGCAGCGTTTCCCGGAGTGGGGAGACCCAGTACTTC
.	.	TRBV12-3/TRBV12-4	TRBJ1-2	CTSSFRSYDGYTF	TGTACCAGCAGCTTCAGGTCATACGATGGCTACACCTTC
.	.	TRBV7-9	TRBJ2-3	CAGSLAEGFTDTQYF	TGTGCCGGCAGCTTAGCGGAGGGGTTCACAGATACGCAGTATTTT
.	.	TRBV30	TRBJ2-1	CAWSGSPEQEEGIWTYNEQLF	TGTGCCTGGAGTGGAAGCCCCGAACAGGAGGAAGGCATCTGGACATACAATGAGCAGCTCTTC
.	TRBD2	TRBV20-1	TRBJ2-7	CSARLAGGLYEQYF	TGCAGTGCTAGACTAGCGGGAGGGCTCTACGAGCAGTACTTC
.	TRBD1	TRBV12-3/TRBV12-4	TRBJ1-2	CASSHHRGGGYTF	TGTGCCAGTAGTCACCACAGGGGTGGTGGCTACACCTTC
.	.	TRBV28	TRBJ2-1	CAPQGTTNYSEQFF	TGTGCCCCGCAGGGAACGACAAACTACAGTGAGCAGTTCTTC
many	TRBD2	TRBV10-3	TRBJ2-1	CAISQLAGGTNEQFF	TGTGCCATCAGTCAACTAGCGGGAGGAACAAATGAGCAGTTCTTC
.	TRBD1	TRBV20-1	TRBJ2-7	CSTTSLWDRGWDQQYF	TGCAGTACTACCTCGCTCTGGGACAGGGGTTGGGACCAGCAGTACTTC
.	TRBD2	TRBV29-1	TRBJ2-5	CSASGGRETYYF	TGCAGCGCCTCGGGAGGGCGGGAGACCTACTACTTC
.	TRBD2	TRBV28	TRBJ2-1	CACGPSGAYDEQFF	TGTGCCTGCGGTCCTAGCGGTGCCTACGATGAGCAGTTCTTC
.	TRBD2	TRBV10-1	TRBJ2-1	CASSAPGLVGGNNEQFF	TGCGCCAGCAGTGCTCCGGGACTAGTGGGAGGAAACAATGAGCAGTTCTTC
.	.	TRBV6-2/TRBV6-3	TRBJ2-1	CASSLSPGGSYNEQLF	TGTGCCAGCAGTTTGTCCCCTGGCGGGTCCTATAATGAGCAGCTCTTC
.	TRBD1	TRBV7-8	TRBJ2-5	CARSPQGRDRGATQYF	TGTGCCAGGAGCCCCCAAGGGCGGGACAGGGGCGCCACCCAGTACTTC
once	.	TRBV4-2	TRBJ2-7	CASSREGMAYEQYF	TGTGCCAGCAGCCGAGAAGGGATGGCCTACGAGCAGTATTTC
.	TRBD2	TRBV6-5	TRBJ2-1	CTSSYYPRTSGRAYTYNEQIF	TGTACCAGCAGTTATTACCCAAGGACTAGCGGGAGGGCCTACACCTACAATGAGCAGATCTTC
few	.	TRBV11-1	TRBJ2-3	CASSPGTGFTDTQCF	TGTGCCAGTAGTCCCGGGACGGGGTTCACAGATACGCAGTGTTTT
.	.	TRBV19	TRBJ2-1	CASSIVGQSYNEQFF	TGTGCCAGTAGTATCGTTGGACAATCCTACAATGAGCAGTTCTTC
.	.	TRBV11-1	TRBJ1-2	CANSATANYGYTF	TGTGCCAACAGCGCGACAGCGAACTATGGCTACACCTTC
many	TRBD1	TRBV5-1	TRBJ2-7	CASSSGQGYYEQYF	TGCGCCAGCAGCTCGGGACAGGGTTATTACGAGCAGTACTTC